This TCR beta chain is drawn from a study of blood T cell repertoires in COVID-19. Study at large: T cells, B-cell-depleted T cells, or PBMCs provided the cDNA or gDNA that served as material.

As handled by the study authors: The assay estimated nucleated cells by amplifying reference gene primers. Sequencing was performed with immunoSEQ multiplex PCR; in TCRdb, only in-frame clones are kept and a portion is missing. V and J calls and clone size come straight from that table; D and trimming were deduced from the DNA. The sample has 150,000 to 200,000 clones, 87% seen once. From germline, CDR1 is SNHLY and CDR2 FYNNEI. Trimming removed 6 bases from V and 6 bases from J; junction bases left unmatched: 4. CDR3 length: 12 amino acids. The material sequenced was peripheral blood. The source is a human donor in a cohort sampled during active COVID-19. This chain uses TRBV2 with TRBJ1-2; 7 positions agree with TRBD1. CDR3 sequence: CASSRQGHGYTF. The CDR3 nucleotides are TGTGCCAGCAGCCGACAGGGCCATGGCTACACCTTC.